Listed below are T cell receptor beta chains from one sample, sequenced in a study of a mutant IDH1 vaccine in newly diagnosed glioma. Clones were sequenced by immunoSEQ multiplex PCR, and TCRdb holds only the in-frame ones, with some missing. Here the sample spans over 50,000 clones, approximately 90% being singletons. No antigen has been assigned to these receptors. Source: PBMCs, taken from a glioma patient whose treatment included an IDH1 peptide vaccine. All receptors come from a middle-aged woman with glioma. Each CDR3 is given with its conserved first and last residue. The D gene is left open where the match is weak. Clone size is given for some rows only: seen once, a few or many times, or a class if the clone is expanded.

v_call: TRBV28
j_call: TRBJ1-6
d_call: NA
clone_size: once
cdr3_aa: CASSRGQSSYNSPLHF
cdr3_nt: TGTGCCAGCAGTCGAGGACAGAGCTCCTATAATTCACCCCTCCACTTT

v_call: TRBV6-5
j_call: TRBJ1-5
d_call: NA
clone_size: NA
cdr3_aa: CASSYTYNQPQHF
cdr3_nt: TGTGCCAGCAGTTACACCTACAATCAGCCCCAGCATTTT

v_call: TRBV30
j_call: TRBJ2-7
d_call: NA
clone_size: NA
cdr3_aa: CAWRRGPLGQQYF
cdr3_nt: TGTGCCTGGAGGCGCGGTCCCCTAGGCCAGCAGTACTTC

v_call: TRBV7-2
j_call: TRBJ1-2
d_call: NA
clone_size: NA
cdr3_aa: CASSFGVNYGYTF
cdr3_nt: TGTGCCAGCAGCTTTGGGGTAAACTATGGCTACACCTTC

v_call: TRBV28
j_call: TRBJ2-3
d_call: TRBD2
clone_size: once
cdr3_aa: CASSPTGTSSSTDTQYF
cdr3_nt: TGTGCCAGCAGCCCCACCGGGACTAGCTCTAGCACAGATACGCAGTATTTT

v_call: TRBV2
j_call: TRBJ2-7
d_call: NA
clone_size: NA
cdr3_aa: CATRDPGLYEQYF
cdr3_nt: TGTGCCACCCGAGACCCGGGCCTCTACGAGCAGTACTTC

v_call: TRBV6-5
j_call: TRBJ2-5
d_call: TRBD2
clone_size: NA
cdr3_aa: CASSSGGGASETQYF
cdr3_nt: TGTGCCAGCAGTTCTGGCGGGGGGGCATCGGAGACCCAGTACTTC

v_call: TRBV19
j_call: TRBJ2-3
d_call: NA
clone_size: NA
cdr3_aa: CASSNRATRRTDTQYF
cdr3_nt: TGTGCCAGTAGTAACCGGGCCACCCGCCGCACAGATACGCAGTATTTT

v_call: TRBV7-2
j_call: TRBJ1-6
d_call: NA
clone_size: once
cdr3_aa: CASSLLRGLIVGSPLHF
cdr3_nt: TGTGCCAGCAGCTTATTACGGGGGTTGATTGTGGGTTCACCCCTCCACTTT

v_call: TRBV6-5
j_call: TRBJ2-1
d_call: TRBD2
clone_size: NA
cdr3_aa: CASSPLAGGANEQFF
cdr3_nt: TGTGCCAGCAGCCCCCTAGCGGGAGGGGCGAATGAGCAGTTCTTC

v_call: TRBV28
j_call: TRBJ1-2
d_call: TRBD1
clone_size: NA
cdr3_aa: CASRRTGSDYGYTF
cdr3_nt: TGTGCCAGCAGGAGGACAGGGTCCGACTATGGCTACACCTTC

v_call: TRBV5-1
j_call: TRBJ1-1
d_call: TRBD1
clone_size: once
cdr3_aa: CASSWGQPYTEAFF
cdr3_nt: TGCGCCAGCAGTTGGGGACAGCCCTACACTGAAGCTTTCTTT

v_call: TRBV6-5
j_call: TRBJ1-2
d_call: TRBD1
clone_size: NA
cdr3_aa: CASSNGQGKDYGYTF
cdr3_nt: TGTGCCAGCAGTAACGGACAGGGAAAGGACTATGGCTACACCTTC

v_call: TRBV6-1
j_call: TRBJ1-5
d_call: NA
clone_size: NA
cdr3_aa: CASGDTTRGQPQHF
cdr3_nt: TGTGCCAGCGGGGACACGACCCGGGGTCAGCCCCAGCATTTT

v_call: TRBV13
j_call: TRBJ1-2
d_call: NA
clone_size: NA
cdr3_aa: CASSLGGGYTF
cdr3_nt: TGTGCCAGCAGCTTAGGGGGGGGCTACACCTTC

v_call: TRBV9
j_call: TRBJ2-7
d_call: TRBD2
clone_size: NA
cdr3_aa: CASSPESTSGYEQYF
cdr3_nt: TGTGCCAGCAGCCCCGAGTCGACTAGCGGCTACGAGCAGTACTTC

v_call: TRBV27
j_call: TRBJ2-5
d_call: NA
clone_size: NA
cdr3_aa: CASSLSSNQETQYF
cdr3_nt: TGTGCCAGCAGTTTGTCGTCGAACCAAGAGACCCAGTACTTC

v_call: TRBV29-1
j_call: TRBJ2-7
d_call: NA
clone_size: NA
cdr3_aa: CSVWGGPSYEQYF
cdr3_nt: TGCAGCGTCTGGGGCGGGCCTTCCTACGAGCAGTACTTC

v_call: TRBV10-3
j_call: TRBJ1-1
d_call: TRBD1
clone_size: once
cdr3_aa: CATKQTGLRSGVDTEAFF
cdr3_nt: TGTGCCACTAAACAGACAGGGCTGAGAAGTGGAGTGGACACTGAAGCTTTCTTT

v_call: TRBV29-1
j_call: TRBJ1-2
d_call: TRBD1
clone_size: once
cdr3_aa: CSVRGQEDYGYTF
cdr3_nt: TGCAGCGTCCGCGGACAGGAAGACTATGGCTACACCTTC

v_call: TRBV7-8
j_call: TRBJ1-3
d_call: TRBD1
clone_size: NA
cdr3_aa: CASSSLNLGQLGGNTIYF
cdr3_nt: TGTGCCAGCAGCTCTTTAAACCTGGGACAGCTAGGCGGAAACACCATATATTTT

v_call: TRBV7-2
j_call: TRBJ1-1
d_call: TRBD1
clone_size: NA
cdr3_aa: CASSSRQGRAEAFF
cdr3_nt: TGTGCCAGCAGCTCCAGACAGGGGAGAGCTGAAGCTTTCTTT

v_call: TRBV15
j_call: TRBJ1-4
d_call: NA
clone_size: NA
cdr3_aa: CATSRGGKGPNEKLFF
cdr3_nt: TGTGCCACCAGCAGAGGGGGAAAGGGACCTAATGAAAAACTGTTTTTT